This entry lists 9 T cell receptor beta chains sequenced from one sample in a study of blood T cell repertoires in COVID-19. The assay was immunoSEQ multiplex PCR, and TCRdb's table has in-frame clones only and misses some. The sample includes 150,000 to 200,000 clones, about 72% of them seen just once. The specimen sequenced was PBMCs or T cells enriched from blood (not recorded which). These receptors were obtained from a woman aged 45-65 years who had recovered from COVID-19.

The V and J genes are TRBV3-1 (or the pseudogene TRBV3-2) and TRBJ2-7; 12 nucleotides match TRBD2. This CDR3 region has 16 residues. Germline-derived CDR1 and CDR2 are LGHDT and YNNKEL (reference sequence). Losses at the gene ends were 5 bases for V and 5 bases for J; bases not matched to a gene: 10. The CDR3 reads CASSTGASGRVHEQYF. The CDR3 region has the DNA TGTGCCAGCAGCACCGGGGCTAGCGGGAGGGTGCACGAGCAGTACTTC.

This chain links TRBV6-4 with TRBJ1-2; tentative D call: TRBD1 (5 bases). The germline V gene encodes CDR1 MRHNA and CDR2 SNTAGT. V was clipped by 9 bases and J by 4 bases, with 15 bases between them. CDR3 length: 13 residues. For the CDR3, the DNA is TGTGCCAGGAAGATCAGGGATCTCTATGGCTACACCTTC. This gives the protein CARKIRDLYGYTF.

The chain has TRBV11-2 and TRBJ2-3; TRBD2 matches 10 bases. Germline CDR1 and CDR2: SGHAT and FQNNGV. This CDR3 spans 16 amino acids. Germline trimming cut 3 bases from V and 6 bases from J; bases unmatched to any gene: 9. The CDR3 DNA follows: TGTGCCAGCAGCTTTTTAGCGGGGGGCACTTTGGATACGCAGTATTTT. It encodes CASSFLAGGTLDTQYF.

The chain recombines TRBV28 with TRBJ1-6; maybe TRBD1 (6 bases). This CDR3 is built from 16 residues. V lost 5 bases to trimming and J lost 6 bases, with 17 bases between them. Germline V gene lookup returns CDR1 MDHEN and CDR2 SYDVKM. CDR3 region: CASSVVQGTANSPLHF. For the CDR3, the DNA is TGTGCCAGCAGTGTGGTCCAGGGGACCGCTAATTCACCCCTCCACTTT.

This clone showed up just a few times. The chain combines TRBV7-6 with TRBJ2-2, with D possibly matching TRBD2 (5 bases). The CDR3 is 16 amino acids. Trimming removed 2 bases from V and 5 bases from J, with 15 bases in between. Germline V gives CDR1 SGHVS, CDR2 FNYEAQ. The CDR3 here is CASSLSGVEGTGELFF. CDR3 in DNA: TGTGCCAGCAGCTTATCCGGCGTCGAGGGTACCGGGGAGCTGTTTTTT. Supplemented by reference TRBV7-6 and TRBJ2-2, the full variable domain reads GAGVSQSPRYKVTKRGQDVALRCDPISGHVSLYWYRQALGQGPEFLTYFNYEAQQDKSGLPNDRFSAERPEGSISTLTIQRTEQRDSAMYRCASSLSGVEGTGELFFGEGSRLTVL.

A remark on this clone: Different DNA sequences within this sample yield the same CDR3. The chain joins TRBV7-9 to TRBJ2-7, with TRBD1 matching 11 bases. Germline values: CDR1 SEHNR, CDR2 FQNEAQ (reference sequence). V was clipped by 3 bases and J by 0 bases; unmatched bases: 1. CDR3 length: 15 residues. CDR3: CASSLGTGGSYEQYF. Here the CDR3 DNA reads TGTGCCAGCAGCTTGGGGACAGGGGGCTCCTACGAGCAGTACTTC.

The rearrangement links TRBV27 to TRBJ1-4; D remains ambiguous. Trimming took off 0 bases at V and 6 bases at J, with 14 bases between the two ends. The CDR3 sequence is 16 residues long. Germline CDR1 and CDR2: MNHEY and SMNVEV (reference sequence). The CDR3 DNA sequence: TGTGCCAGCAGTTTATCGAGCCAAGGCGGGTATGAAAAACTGTTTTTT. As protein: CASSLSSQGGYEKLFF. The complete variable domain, with remaining parts taken from reference TRBV27 and TRBJ1-4, reads EAQVTQNPRYLITVTGKKLTVTCSQNMNHEYMSWYRQDPGLGLRQIYYSMNVEVTDKGDVPEGYKVSRKEKRNFPLILESPSPNQTSLYFCASSLSSQGGYEKLFFGSGTQLSVL.

The chain combines TRBV30 with TRBJ2-5, with 8 positions matching TRBD2. Per the germline V gene, CDR1 is GTSNPN and CDR2 is SVGIG (reference sequence). The J segment lost 2 bases and the V segment lost 0 bases, leaving 5 bases of the junction unmatched. CDR3 length: 15 amino acids. CDR3 in DNA: TGTGCCTGGAGTGTTGGCGGGGGGAAACAAGAGACCCAGTACTTC. Protein: CAWSVGGGKQETQYF.

This clone was counted only a few times. Sequence at one end of the junction differs from germline and may be a read error. This sequence joins TRBV7-3 and TRBJ1-5; TRBD1 aligns across 7 bases. Germline V gene lookup returns CDR1 SGHTA and CDR2 FQGTGA. This CDR3 region has 13 residues. Written as DNA, the CDR3 is TGCCCCCCCCGACAGGGAACCAATCAGCCCCAGCATTTT. It codes for CPPRQGTNQPQHF.